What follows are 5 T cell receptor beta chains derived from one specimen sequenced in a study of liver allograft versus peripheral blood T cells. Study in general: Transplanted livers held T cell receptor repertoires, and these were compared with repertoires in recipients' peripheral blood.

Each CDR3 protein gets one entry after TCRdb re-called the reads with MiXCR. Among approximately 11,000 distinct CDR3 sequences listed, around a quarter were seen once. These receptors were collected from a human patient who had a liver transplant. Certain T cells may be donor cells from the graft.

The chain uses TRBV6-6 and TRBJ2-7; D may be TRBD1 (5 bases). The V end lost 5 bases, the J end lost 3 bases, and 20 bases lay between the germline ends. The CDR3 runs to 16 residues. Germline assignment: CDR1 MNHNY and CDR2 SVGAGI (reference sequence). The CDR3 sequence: CASSEDGATFGYEQYF. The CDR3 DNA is TGTGCCAGCAGTGAAGATGGGGCTACCTTTGGCTACGAGCAGTACTTC.

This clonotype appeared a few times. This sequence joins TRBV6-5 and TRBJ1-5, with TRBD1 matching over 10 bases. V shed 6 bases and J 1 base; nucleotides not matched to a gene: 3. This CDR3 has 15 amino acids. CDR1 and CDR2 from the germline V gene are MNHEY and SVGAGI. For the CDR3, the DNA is TGTGCCAGCAGACCGACAGGGGGCAGCAATCAGCCCCAGCATTTT. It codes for CASRPTGGSNQPQHF.

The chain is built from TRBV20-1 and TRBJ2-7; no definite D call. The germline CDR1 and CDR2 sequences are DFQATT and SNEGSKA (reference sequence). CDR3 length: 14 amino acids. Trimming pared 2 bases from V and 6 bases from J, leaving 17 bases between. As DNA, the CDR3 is TGCAGTGCTAGAAGGACCCCAACCACCATCGAGCAGTACTTC. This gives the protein CSARRTPTTIEQYF.

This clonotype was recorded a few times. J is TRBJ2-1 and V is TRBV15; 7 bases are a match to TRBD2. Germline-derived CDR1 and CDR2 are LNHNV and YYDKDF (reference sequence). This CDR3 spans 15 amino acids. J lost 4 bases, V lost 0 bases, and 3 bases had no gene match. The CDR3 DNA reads TGTGCCACCAGCAGAGAGCCTAGCGGTTACAATGAGCAGTTCTTC. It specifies CATSREPSGYNEQFF. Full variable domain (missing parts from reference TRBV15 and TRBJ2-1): DAMVIQNPRYQVTQFGKPVTLSCSQTLNHNVMYWYQQKSSQAPKLLFHYYDKDFNNEADTPDNFQSRRPNTSFCFLDIRSPGLGDTAMYLCATSREPSGYNEQFFGPGTRLTVL.

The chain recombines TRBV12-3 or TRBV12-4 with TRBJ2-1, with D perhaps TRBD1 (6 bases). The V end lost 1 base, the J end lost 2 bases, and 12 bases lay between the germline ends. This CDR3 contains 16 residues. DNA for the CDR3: TGTGCCAGCAGTTTAGAAGCCGGGACAACCTACAATGAGCAGTTCTTC. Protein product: CASSLEAGTTYNEQFF.